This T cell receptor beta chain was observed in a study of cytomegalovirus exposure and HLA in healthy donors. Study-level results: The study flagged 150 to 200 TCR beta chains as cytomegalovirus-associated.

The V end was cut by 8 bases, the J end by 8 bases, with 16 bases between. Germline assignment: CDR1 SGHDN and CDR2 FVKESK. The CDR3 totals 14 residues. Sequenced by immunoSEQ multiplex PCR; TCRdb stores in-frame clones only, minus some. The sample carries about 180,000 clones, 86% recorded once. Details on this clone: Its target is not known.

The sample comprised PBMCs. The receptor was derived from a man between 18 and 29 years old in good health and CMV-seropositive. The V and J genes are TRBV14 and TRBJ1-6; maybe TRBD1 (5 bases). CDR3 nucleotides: TGTGCCAGCCTCCCTGGGGGGGTTGATTCACCCCTCCACTTT. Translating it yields CASLPGGVDSPLHF.